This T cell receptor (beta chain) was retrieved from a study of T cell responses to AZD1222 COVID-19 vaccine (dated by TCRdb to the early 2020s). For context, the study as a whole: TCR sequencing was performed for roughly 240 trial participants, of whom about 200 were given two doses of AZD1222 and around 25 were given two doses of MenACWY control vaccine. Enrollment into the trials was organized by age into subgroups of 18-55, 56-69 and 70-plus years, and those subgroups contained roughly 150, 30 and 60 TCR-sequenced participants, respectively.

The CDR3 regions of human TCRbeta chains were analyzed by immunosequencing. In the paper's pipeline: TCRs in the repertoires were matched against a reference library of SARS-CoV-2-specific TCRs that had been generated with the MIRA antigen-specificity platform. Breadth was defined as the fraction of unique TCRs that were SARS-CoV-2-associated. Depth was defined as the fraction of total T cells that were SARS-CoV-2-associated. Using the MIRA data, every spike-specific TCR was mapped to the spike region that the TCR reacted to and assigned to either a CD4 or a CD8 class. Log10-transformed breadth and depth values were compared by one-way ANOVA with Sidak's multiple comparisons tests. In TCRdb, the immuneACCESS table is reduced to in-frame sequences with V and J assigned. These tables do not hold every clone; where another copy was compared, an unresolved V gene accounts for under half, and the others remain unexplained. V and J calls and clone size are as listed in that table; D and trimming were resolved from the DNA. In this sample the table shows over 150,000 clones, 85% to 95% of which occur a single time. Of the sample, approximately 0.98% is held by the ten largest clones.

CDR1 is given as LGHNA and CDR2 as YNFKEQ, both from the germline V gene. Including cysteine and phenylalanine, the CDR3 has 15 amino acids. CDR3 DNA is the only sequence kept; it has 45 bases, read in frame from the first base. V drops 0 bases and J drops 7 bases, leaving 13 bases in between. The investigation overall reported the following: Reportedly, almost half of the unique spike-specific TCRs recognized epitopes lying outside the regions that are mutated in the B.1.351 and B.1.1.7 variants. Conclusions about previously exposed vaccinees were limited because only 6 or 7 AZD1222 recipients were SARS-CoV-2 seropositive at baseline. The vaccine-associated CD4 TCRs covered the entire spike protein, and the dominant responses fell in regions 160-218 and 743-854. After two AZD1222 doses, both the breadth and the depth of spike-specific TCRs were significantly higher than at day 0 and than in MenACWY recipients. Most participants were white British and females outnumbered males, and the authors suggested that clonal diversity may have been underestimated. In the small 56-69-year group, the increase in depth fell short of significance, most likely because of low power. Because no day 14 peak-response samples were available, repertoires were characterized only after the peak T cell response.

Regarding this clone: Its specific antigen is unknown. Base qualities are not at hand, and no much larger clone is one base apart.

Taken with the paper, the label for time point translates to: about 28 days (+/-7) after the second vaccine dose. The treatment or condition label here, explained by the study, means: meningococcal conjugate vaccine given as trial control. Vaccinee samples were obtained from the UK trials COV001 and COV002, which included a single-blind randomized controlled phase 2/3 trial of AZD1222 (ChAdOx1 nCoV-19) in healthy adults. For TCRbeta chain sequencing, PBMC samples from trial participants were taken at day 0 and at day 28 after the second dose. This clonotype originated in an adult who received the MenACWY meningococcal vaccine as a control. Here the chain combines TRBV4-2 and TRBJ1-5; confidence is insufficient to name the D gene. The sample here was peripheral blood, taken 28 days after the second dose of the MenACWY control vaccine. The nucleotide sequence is TGTGCCAGCAGCCAAGATTCATCGGGGAAACAGCCCCAGCATTTT. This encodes CASSQDSSGKQPQHF.